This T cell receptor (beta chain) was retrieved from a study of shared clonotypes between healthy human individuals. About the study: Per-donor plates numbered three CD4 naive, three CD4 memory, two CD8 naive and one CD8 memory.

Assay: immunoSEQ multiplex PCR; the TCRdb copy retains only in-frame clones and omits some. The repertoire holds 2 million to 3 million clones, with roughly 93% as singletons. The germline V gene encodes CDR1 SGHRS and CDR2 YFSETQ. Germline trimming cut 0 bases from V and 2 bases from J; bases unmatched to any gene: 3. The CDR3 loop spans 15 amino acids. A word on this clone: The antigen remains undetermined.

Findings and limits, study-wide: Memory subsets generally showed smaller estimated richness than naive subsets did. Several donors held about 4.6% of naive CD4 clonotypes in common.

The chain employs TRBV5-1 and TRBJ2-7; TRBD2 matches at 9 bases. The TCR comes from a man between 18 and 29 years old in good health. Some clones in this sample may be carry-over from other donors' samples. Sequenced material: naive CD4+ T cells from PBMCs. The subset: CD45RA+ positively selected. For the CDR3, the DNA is TGCGCCAGCAGCTTGGGGGCTAGCGGGGCCTACGAGCAGTACTTC. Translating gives CASSLGASGAYEQYF.